The source of this TCR beta chain is a study of T cells expressing NK-cell markers. Germline V gene data show CDR1 as DFQATT and CDR2 as SNEGSKA (reference sequence). This CDR3 contains 15 residues. TCRdb reprocessed the 5' RACE reads; each CDR3 protein has one entry and no DNA is given. This listing includes some 600,000 distinct CDR3 sequences. The chain combines TRBV20-1 with TRBJ2-1; the TCRdb call, TRBD2, lacks DNA for checking. Sequencing input: blood T cells: a sorted CD56 or NKG2C T cell subset, CD4+ or CD8+ T cells, or bulk PBMC T cells (not recorded which). The clonotype comes from a man younger than 35 in good health. This CDR3 is CSARPLGEGYNEQFF.